This T cell receptor beta chain derives from a study of T cells in localized non-small cell lung cancer. Trimming cost V 4 bases and J 6 bases; bases outside gene matches: 1. The CDR3 is 12 amino acids. Looked up from germline, CDR1 is WNHNN and CDR2 is SYGVQD (reference sequence). About this clone itself: Its specificity is not known.

Sequencing was performed with immunoSEQ multiplex PCR; in TCRdb, only in-frame clones are kept and a portion is missing. This sample has about 77,000 clones, with around nine tenths found just once. Regarding the study as a whole: Prolonged overall survival went with higher T cell density in the blood. A median of about 54 of the top 100 tumor clones appeared in adjacent lung, which was paired and uninvolved. The highest T cell clonality was in uninvolved adjacent lung, above tumor. Heterogeneity remains possible because sequencing was limited to only one tumor region.

This clonotype was obtained from a woman aged 40-75 years with stage I squamous cell lung carcinoma. The sequences come from peripheral blood, collected before any cancer treatment. The rearrangement uses TRBV10-1 and TRBJ2-3; TRBD2 matches 7 bases. The CDR3 nucleotides read TGCGCCAGCAGTGCCGGGGGGGATACGCAGTATTTT. Translated, it gives CASSAGGDTQYF.